What follows are 5 T cell receptor beta chains derived from one specimen sequenced in a study of control samples from healthy donors and cancer patients. Clones were sequenced by immunoSEQ multiplex PCR, and TCRdb holds only the in-frame ones, with some missing. The sample consists of nearly 200,000 clones, 90% to 95% of them appearing once. The sample was blood. Source of these receptors: a man aged 25-45 years in good health.

This rearrangement joins TRBV7-9 to TRBJ2-1; no clear D gene. This CDR3 has 13 amino acids. Per germline, CDR1 SEHNR and CDR2 FQNEAQ (reference sequence). V lost 5 bases and J 4 bases, leaving 9 bases between the germline ends. The CDR3 here is CASSDGLYNEQFF. The CDR3 DNA reads TGTGCCAGCAGCGACGGTCTGTACAATGAGCAGTTCTTC.

V and J are TRBV7-9 and TRBJ2-1, with D unresolved. This CDR3 comprises 17 residues. Germline-derived CDR1 and CDR2 are SEHNR and FQNEAQ (reference sequence). V was cut by 4 bases and J by 4 bases, with 20 bases left in between. This CDR3 is CASSSTGRASTYNEQFF. The CDR3 DNA sequence: TGTGCCAGCAGCTCAACTGGCCGGGCTTCAACGTACAATGAGCAGTTCTTC.

V usage is TRBV6-5 and J usage is TRBJ1-1; perhaps TRBD1 as D (5 bases). Germline V gene sequence: CDR1 MNHEY, CDR2 SVGAGI. The CDR3 is 13 amino acids. Trimming shortened V by 8 bases and J by 2 bases, and 12 bases separated the two germline ends. The CDR3 sequence: CASRAGGNTEAFF. CDR3 sequence (DNA): TGTGCCAGCCGGGCGGGGGGAAACACTGAAGCTTTCTTT.

The rearrangement joins TRBV7-6 to TRBJ1-1, with 10 bases fitting TRBD1. The CDR3 is 15 residues long. From germline, CDR1 is SGHVS and CDR2 FNYEAQ. V was pared by 4 bases and J by 5 bases, with 7 bases of the junction left unmatched. In nucleotides, the CDR3 is TGTGCCAGCAGCTCAGGGACAGGGGTTCGGACTGAAGCTTTCTTT. It yields the protein CASSSGTGVRTEAFF. The whole variable domain, remainder taken from reference TRBV7-6 and TRBJ1-1, is GAGVSQSPRYKVTKRGQDVALRCDPISGHVSLYWYRQALGQGPEFLTYFNYEAQQDKSGLPNDRFSAERPEGSISTLTIQRTEQRDSAMYRCASSSGTGVRTEAFFGQGTRLTVV.

The chain carries TRBV10-3 and TRBJ1-5, with a possible D match to TRBD1 (6 bases). Germline V gene data show CDR1 as ENHRY and CDR2 as SYGVKD. V gave up 6 bases and J gave up 5 bases, with 14 bases separating them. This CDR3 comprises 14 residues. CDR3 amino acids: CAIRKTGDDQPQHF. CDR3 coding DNA: TGTGCCATCAGAAAGACAGGTGACGATCAGCCCCAGCATTTT.